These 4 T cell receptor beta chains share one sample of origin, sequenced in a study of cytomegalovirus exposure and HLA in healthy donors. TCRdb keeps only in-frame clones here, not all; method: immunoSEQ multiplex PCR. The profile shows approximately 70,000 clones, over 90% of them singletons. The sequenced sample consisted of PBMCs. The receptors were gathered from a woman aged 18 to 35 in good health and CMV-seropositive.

For the CDR3, the DNA is TGCGCCAGCAGCTTACGGAGCTCCTACGAGCAGTACTTC. Translating it yields CASSLRSSYEQYF. The rearrangement joins TRBV5-1 to TRBJ2-7, with D uncertain. Deletions cut 2 bases from V and 0 bases from J, with 6 bases between. CDR3 length equals 13 residues. Per the germline V gene, CDR1 is SGHRS and CDR2 is YFSETQ.

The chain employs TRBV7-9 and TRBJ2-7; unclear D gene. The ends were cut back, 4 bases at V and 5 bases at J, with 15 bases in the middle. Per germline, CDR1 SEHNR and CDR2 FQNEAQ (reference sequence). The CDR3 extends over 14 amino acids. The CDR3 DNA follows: TGTGCCAGCAGCTCTCCGGGTCCCGCCAACGAGCAGTACTTC. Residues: CASSSPGPANEQYF.

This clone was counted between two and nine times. The CDR3 coding sequence is TGTGCCAGCAGTTCACAGGGGATCGCCTATAATTCACCCCTCCACTTT. Residues: CASSSQGIAYNSPLHF. The chain is built from TRBV28 and TRBJ1-6, with 7 bases matching TRBD1. Germline values: CDR1 MDHEN, CDR2 SYDVKM. The CDR3 is made up of 16 amino acids. Trimming at V came to 4 bases and at J to 2 bases, leaving 5 bases not matched to a gene.

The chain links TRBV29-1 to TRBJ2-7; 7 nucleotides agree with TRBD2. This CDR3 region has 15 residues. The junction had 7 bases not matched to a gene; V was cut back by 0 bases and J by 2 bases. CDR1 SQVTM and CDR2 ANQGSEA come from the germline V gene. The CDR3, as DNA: TGCAGCGTTGAAGATGAGCGGGATTCCACCTACGAGCAGTACTTC. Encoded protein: CSVEDERDSTYEQYF.